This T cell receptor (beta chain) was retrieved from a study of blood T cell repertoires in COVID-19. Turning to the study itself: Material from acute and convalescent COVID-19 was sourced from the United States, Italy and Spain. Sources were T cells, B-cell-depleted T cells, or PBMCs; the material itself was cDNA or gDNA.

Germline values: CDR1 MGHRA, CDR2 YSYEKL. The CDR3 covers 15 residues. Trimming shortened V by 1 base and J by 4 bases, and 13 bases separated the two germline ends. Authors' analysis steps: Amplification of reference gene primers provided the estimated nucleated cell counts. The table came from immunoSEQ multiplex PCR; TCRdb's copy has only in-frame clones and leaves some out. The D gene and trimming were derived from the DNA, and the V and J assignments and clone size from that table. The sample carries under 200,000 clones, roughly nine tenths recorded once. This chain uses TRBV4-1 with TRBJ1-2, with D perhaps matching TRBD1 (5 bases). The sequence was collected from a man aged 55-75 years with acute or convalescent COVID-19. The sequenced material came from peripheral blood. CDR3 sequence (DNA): TGCGCCAGCAGCCAAGGTTATAGTCAGGGCTATGGCTACACCTTC. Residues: CASSQGYSQGYGYTF.